This TCR beta chain was observed in a study of T-cell reconstitution after alpha-beta-depleted transplantation in children. Researchers prepared the TCRbeta library using unique molecular identifiers, the study reports. TCRdb itself ran the PCR reads through MiXCR, one entry per CDR3 protein. The sample consists of about 190,000 distinct CDR3 sequences, approximately 12% of them appearing once. This clonotype came up many times. The source is a boy aged 2 to 10 with acute myeloid leukemia, due to receive a stem cell transplant. This specimen consisted of PBMCs, obtained before TCRalphabeta/CD19-depleted stem cell transplant.

CDR3 nucleotides: TGCAGCGTCGTTAGCGGGATGCTGTATACGCAGTATTTT. Its protein product is CSVVSGMLYTQYF. The chain uses TRBV29-1 and TRBJ2-3, with 8 nucleotides matching TRBD2. After removal of 6 bases from V and 7 bases from J, the junction contained 9 bases not matched to a gene. CDR1 is SQVTM, CDR2 ANQGSEA, per germline. The CDR3 contains 13 residues.